This TCR beta chain originates from a study of T cell repertoires in ileal Crohn's disease. Looking at the study overall: About half received postoperative treatment, around 10 with thiopurines and around 18 anti-TNF.

Germline V CDR1 and CDR2: KGHSH, LQKENI. The CDR3 length is 14 residues. Data came from immunoSEQ multiplex PCR; TCRdb stores just in-frame clones and leaves some out. Here the sample spans approximately 19,000 clones, approximately 72% being singletons. As for this clone: The antigen is undetermined. At one end the junction does not follow the germline gene, possibly because of a read error.

Study findings and constraints: Endoscopic recurrence occurred in every patient whose clonality exceeded 26.8%. Clonal expansions were more frequent in active smokers than non-smokers at surgery.

Time point given: neoterminal ileum biopsy at postoperative endoscopy, about 6 months after surgery. The sequencing input was ileal tissue. The chain couples TRBV18 to TRBJ2-7; TRBD1 matches 9 bases. The sequence derives from an adult with Crohn's disease. CDR3 coding DNA: TGTGCCAGCTCACCAGGGACAGGGTCCTCCGAGCAGTACTTC. It yields the protein CASSPGTGSSEQYF.